This T cell receptor beta chain comes out of a study of blood T cell repertoires in COVID-19. Background on the study: Sites in the United States, Italy and Spain provided acute and convalescent COVID-19 samples.

The CDR3 consists of 13 residues. Trimming cost V 7 bases and J 0 bases, with 7 bases left between them. CDR1 and CDR2 (germline): SNHLY, FYNNEI. This clone was seen a few times. Original analysis: Amplifying reference gene primers gave estimates of nucleated cell counts. Data came from immunoSEQ multiplex PCR; TCRdb stores just in-frame clones and leaves some out. The DNA gave D and trimming, while V, J and clone size come from that table. The profile shows a few hundred thousand clones, around 89% of them singletons. The specimen was peripheral blood. The TCR was taken from a man in his late teens or twenties who had recovered from COVID-19. The chain employs TRBV2 and TRBJ1-3; no reliable D call. In DNA form, the CDR3 reads TGTGCCAGCAAGGAGGACTCTGGAAACACCATATATTTT. Translated, it gives CASKEDSGNTIYF.